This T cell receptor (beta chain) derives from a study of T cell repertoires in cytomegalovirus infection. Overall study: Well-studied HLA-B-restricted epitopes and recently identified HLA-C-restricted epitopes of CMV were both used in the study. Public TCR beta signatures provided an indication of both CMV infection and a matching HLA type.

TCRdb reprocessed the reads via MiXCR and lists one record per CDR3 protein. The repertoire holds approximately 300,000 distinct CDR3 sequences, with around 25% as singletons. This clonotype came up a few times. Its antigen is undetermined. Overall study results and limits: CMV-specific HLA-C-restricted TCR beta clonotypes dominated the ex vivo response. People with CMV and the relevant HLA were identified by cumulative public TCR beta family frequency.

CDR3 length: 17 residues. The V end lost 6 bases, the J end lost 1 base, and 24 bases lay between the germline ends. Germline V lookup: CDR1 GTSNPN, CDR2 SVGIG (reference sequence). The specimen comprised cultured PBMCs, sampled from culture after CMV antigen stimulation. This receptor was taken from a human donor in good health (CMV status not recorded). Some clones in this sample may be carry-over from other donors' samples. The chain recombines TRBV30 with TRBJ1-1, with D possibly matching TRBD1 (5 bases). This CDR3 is CACPKGRAGGRNTEAFF. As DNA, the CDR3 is TGTGCCTGCCCAAAGGGCAGGGCCGGTGGCAGGAACACTGAAGCTTTCTTT.